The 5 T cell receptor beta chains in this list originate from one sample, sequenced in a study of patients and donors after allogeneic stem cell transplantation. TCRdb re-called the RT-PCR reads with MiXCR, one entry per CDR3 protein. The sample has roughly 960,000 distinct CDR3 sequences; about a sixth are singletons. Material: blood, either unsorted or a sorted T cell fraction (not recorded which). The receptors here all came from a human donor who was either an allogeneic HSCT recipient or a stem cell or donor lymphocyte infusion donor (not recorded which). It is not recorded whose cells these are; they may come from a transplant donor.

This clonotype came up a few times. The CDR3 sequence: CASSPHISGGASNEQFF. The CDR3 bases are TGCGCCAGCAGCCCTCACATTAGCGGGGGGGCCTCCAATGAGCAGTTCTTC. The J gene is TRBJ2-1, the V gene TRBV4-1; 11 bases match TRBD2. The CDR3 runs 17 residues. With 4 bases clipped from V and 6 bases from J, the junction kept 11 bases outside the gene matches. Germline V gives CDR1 MGHRA, CDR2 YSYEKL.

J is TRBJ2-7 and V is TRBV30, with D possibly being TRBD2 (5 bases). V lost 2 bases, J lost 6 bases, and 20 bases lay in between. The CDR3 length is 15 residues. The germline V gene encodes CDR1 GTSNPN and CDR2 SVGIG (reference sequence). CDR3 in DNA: TGTGCCTGGAGTCTAACGCTAGCCCCTGTAGGCGAGCAGTACTTC. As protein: CAWSLTLAPVGEQYF.

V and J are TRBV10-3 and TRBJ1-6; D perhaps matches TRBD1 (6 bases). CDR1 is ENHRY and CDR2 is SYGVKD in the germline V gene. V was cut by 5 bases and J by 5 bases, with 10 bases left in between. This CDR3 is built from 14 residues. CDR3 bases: TGTGCCATCAGTACCCGGACAGATAATTCACCCCTCCACTTT. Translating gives CAISTRTDNSPLHF.

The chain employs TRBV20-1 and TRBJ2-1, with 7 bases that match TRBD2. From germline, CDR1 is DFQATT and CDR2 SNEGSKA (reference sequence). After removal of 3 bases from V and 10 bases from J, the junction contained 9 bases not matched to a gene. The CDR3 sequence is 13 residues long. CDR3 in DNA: TGCAGTGCTAGTGTTGGGGGGGTTGACGAGCAGTTCTTC. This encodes CSASVGGVDEQFF.

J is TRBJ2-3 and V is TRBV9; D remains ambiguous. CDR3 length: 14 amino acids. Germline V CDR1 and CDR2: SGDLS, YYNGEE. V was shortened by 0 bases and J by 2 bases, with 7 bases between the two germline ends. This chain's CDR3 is CASSVGGYTDTQYF. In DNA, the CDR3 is TGTGCCAGCAGCGTAGGAGGATACACAGATACGCAGTATTTT. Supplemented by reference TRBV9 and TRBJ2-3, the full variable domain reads DSGVTQTPKHLITATGQRVTLRCSPRSGDLSVYWYQQSLDQGLQFLIQYYNGEERAKGNILERFSAQQFPDLHSELNLSSLELGDSALYFCASSVGGYTDTQYFGPGTRLTVL.